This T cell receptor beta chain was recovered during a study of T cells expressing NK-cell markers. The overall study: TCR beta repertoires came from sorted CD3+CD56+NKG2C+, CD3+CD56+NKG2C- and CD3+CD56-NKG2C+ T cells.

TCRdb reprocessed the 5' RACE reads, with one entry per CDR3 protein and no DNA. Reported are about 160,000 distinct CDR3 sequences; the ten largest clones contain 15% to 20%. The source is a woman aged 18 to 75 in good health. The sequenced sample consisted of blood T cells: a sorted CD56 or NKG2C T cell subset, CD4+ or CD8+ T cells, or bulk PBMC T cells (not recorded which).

CDR3 loop: CAISESASGSIDTQYF. This chain uses TRBV10-3 with TRBJ2-3; TCRdb proposes TRBD2, but this gene call is untestable without DNA. Germline loops: CDR1 ENHRY, CDR2 SYGVKD. CDR3 size: 16 residues.